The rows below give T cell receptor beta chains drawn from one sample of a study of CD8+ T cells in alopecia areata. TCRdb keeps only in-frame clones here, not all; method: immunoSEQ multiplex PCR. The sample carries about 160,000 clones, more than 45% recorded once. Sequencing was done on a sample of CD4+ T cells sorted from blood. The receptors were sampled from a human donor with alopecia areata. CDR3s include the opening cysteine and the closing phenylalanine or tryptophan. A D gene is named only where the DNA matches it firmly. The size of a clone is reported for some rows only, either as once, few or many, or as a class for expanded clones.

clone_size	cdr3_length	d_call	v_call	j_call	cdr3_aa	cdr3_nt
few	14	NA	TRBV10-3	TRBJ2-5	CAISESGHTETQYF	TGTGCCATCAGTGAGTCAGGACACACAGAGACCCAGTACTTC
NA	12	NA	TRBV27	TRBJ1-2	CASSPTGYGYTF	TGTGCCAGCAGTCCCACTGGCTATGGCTACACCTTC
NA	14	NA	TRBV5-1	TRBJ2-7	CASSLMGFSDEQYF	TGCGCCAGCAGCTTGATGGGGTTCTCGGACGAGCAGTACTTC
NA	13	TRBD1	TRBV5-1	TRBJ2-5	CASSRTGSETQYF	TGCGCCAGCAGCCGGACAGGCAGTGAGACCCAGTACTTC
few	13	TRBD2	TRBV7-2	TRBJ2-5	CASRAGGAETQYF	TGTGCCAGCCGAGCCGGGGGGGCAGAGACCCAGTACTTC
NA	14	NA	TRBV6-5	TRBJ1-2	CASSYSGANYGYTF	TGTGCCAGCAGTTACTCTGGGGCCAACTATGGCTACACCTTC
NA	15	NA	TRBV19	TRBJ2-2	CASSIGRARAGELFF	TGTGCCAGTAGTATCGGCAGGGCTCGAGCCGGGGAGCTGTTTTTT
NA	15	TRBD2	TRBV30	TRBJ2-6	CACRRGGSGANVLTF	TGTGCCTGCCGCCGGGGAGGGTCTGGGGCCAACGTCCTGACTTTC
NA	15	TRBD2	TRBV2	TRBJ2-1	CASSTSSGMYNEQFF	TGTGCCAGCAGTACCTCTAGCGGGATGTACAATGAGCAGTTCTTC
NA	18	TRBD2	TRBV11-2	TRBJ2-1	CASSLDQSGTSSYNEQFF	TGTGCCAGCAGCTTAGATCAAAGCGGGACTAGCTCCTACAATGAGCAGTTCTTC
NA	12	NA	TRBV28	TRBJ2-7	CATKRQNYEQYF	TGTGCCACTAAACGGCAAAACTACGAGCAGTACTTC
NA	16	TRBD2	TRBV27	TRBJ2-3	CASSSPRTSGSLGLDF	TGTGCCAGCAGTTCCCCCCGGACTAGCGGGAGCCTGGGGTTGGATTTT
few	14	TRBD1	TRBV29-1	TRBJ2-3	CSVRQGASTDTQYF	TGCAGCGTTCGACAGGGGGCGAGCACAGATACGCAGTATTTT
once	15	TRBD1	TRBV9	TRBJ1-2	CASSPRAGTDNGYTF	TGTGCCAGCAGCCCCCGCGCAGGGACAGACAACGGCTACACCTTC
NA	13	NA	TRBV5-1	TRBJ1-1	CASSLEGLREAFF	TGCGCCAGCAGCTTGGAAGGTCTACGAGAAGCTTTCTTT
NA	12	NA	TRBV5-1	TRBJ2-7	CASSLGYYEQYF	TGCGCCAGCAGCTTGGGGTATTACGAGCAGTACTTC
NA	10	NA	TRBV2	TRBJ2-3	CASSVYTQYF	TGTGCCAGCAGCGTGTATACGCAGTATTTT
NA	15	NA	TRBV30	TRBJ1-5	CAWRVGGPGNQPQHF	TGTGCCTGGAGGGTAGGGGGGCCAGGCAATCAGCCCCAGCATTTT
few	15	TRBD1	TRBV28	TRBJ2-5	CASSWSGQPQETQYF	TGTGCCAGCAGTTGGTCGGGACAGCCCCAAGAGACCCAGTACTTC
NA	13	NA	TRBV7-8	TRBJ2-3	CASSPKPTDTQYF	TGTGCCAGCAGCCCAAAACCCACAGATACGCAGTATTTT
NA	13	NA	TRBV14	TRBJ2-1	CASSLSLRGEQFF	TGTGCCAGCAGCCTGTCCCTGAGGGGTGAGCAGTTCTTC
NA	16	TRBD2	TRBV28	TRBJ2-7	CASRISLAGGPNEQYF	TGTGCCAGCAGAATTTCGCTAGCGGGAGGGCCGAACGAGCAGTACTTC
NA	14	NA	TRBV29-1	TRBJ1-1	CSVLGGGLNTEAFF	TGCAGCGTCCTCGGCGGAGGACTGAACACTGAAGCTTTCTTT
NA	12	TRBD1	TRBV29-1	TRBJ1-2	CSVEGQNYGYTF	TGCAGCGTTGAGGGACAGAACTATGGCTACACCTTC
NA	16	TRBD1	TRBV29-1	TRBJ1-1	CSVRRTGPPLNTEAFF	TGCAGCGTTCGCCGGACAGGGCCCCCTTTGAACACTGAAGCTTTCTTT
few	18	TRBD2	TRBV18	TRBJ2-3	CASSPGLAGVSGTDTQYF	TGTGCCAGCTCACCGGGACTAGCGGGAGTTTCCGGCACAGATACGCAGTATTTT
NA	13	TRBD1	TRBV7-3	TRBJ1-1	CASSWDRDTEAFF	TGTGCCAGCAGCTGGGACAGGGACACTGAAGCTTTCTTT
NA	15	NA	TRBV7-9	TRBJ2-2	CASSLGSRVTGELFF	TGTGCCAGCAGCTTAGGTTCCAGGGTGACCGGGGAGCTGTTTTTT
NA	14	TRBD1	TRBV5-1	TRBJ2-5	CASSRTGWQETQYF	TGCGCCAGCAGCAGGACAGGGTGGCAAGAGACCCAGTACTTC
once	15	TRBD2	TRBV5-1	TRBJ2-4	CASSPGLAVQNIQYF	TGCGCCAGCAGCCCGGGACTAGCGGTGCAAAACATTCAGTACTTC
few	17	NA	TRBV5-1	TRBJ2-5	CASRAIPRTEGQETQYF	TGCGCCAGCAGAGCGATACCCCGGACGGAAGGCCAAGAGACCCAGTACTTC
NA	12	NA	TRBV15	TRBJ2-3	CATSDLTDTQYF	TGTGCCACCAGCGACCTCACGGATACGCAGTATTTT
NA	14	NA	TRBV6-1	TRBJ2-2	CASSATGLGGELFF	TGTGCCAGCAGTGCAACAGGATTGGGCGGGGAGCTGTTTTTT
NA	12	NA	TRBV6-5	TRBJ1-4	CASGQIHEKLFF	TGTGCCAGCGGACAGATACATGAAAAACTGTTTTTT
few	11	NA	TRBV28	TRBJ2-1	CASIQNNEQFF	TGTGCCAGCATCCAAAACAATGAGCAGTTCTTC
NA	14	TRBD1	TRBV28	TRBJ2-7	CASRTGGQGHEQYF	TGTGCCAGCAGGACCGGTGGACAGGGCCACGAGCAGTACTTC
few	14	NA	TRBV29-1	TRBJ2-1	CSVEGVGGYNEQFF	TGCAGCGTTGAAGGCGTAGGAGGTTACAATGAGCAGTTCTTC
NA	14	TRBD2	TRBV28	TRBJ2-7	CASSLAGAYYEQYF	TGTGCCAGCAGTTTGGCGGGAGCGTACTACGAGCAGTACTTC
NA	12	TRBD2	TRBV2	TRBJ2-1	CASRKRESKQFF	TGTGCCAGCAGGAAGCGGGAGTCTAAGCAGTTCTTC
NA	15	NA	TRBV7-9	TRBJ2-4	CACHLGGTTKNIQYF	TGTGCCTGTCACCTGGGTGGGACGACCAAAAACATTCAGTACTTC